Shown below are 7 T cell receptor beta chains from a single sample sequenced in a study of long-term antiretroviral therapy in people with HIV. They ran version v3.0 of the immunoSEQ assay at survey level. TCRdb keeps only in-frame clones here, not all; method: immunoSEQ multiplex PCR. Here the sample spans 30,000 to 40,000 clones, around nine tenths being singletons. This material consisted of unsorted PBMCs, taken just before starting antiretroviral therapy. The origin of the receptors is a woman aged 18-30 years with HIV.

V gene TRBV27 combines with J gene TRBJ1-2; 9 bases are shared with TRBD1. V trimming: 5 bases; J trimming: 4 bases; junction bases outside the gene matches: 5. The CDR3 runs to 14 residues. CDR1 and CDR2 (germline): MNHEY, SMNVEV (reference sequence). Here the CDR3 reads CASSRDREVYGYTF. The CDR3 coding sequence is TGTGCCAGCAGTCGGGACAGGGAGGTCTATGGCTACACCTTC.

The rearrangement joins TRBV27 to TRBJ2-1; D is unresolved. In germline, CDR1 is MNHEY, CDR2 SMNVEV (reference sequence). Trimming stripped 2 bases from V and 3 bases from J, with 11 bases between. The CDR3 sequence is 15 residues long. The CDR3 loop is CASSLDPILYNEQFF. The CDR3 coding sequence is TGTGCCAGCAGTTTAGACCCGATCCTCTACAATGAGCAGTTCTTC.

This CDR3 reads CASSIEGLLANTGELFF. The CDR3 coding sequence is TGTGCCAGTAGTATCGAGGGACTCCTCGCGAACACCGGGGAGCTGTTTTTT. The chain carries TRBV19 and TRBJ2-2, with D tentatively TRBD2 (6 bases). CDR3 size: 17 residues. Germline V CDR1 and CDR2: LNHDA, SQIVND (reference sequence). Trimming took 3 bases from V and 0 from J, leaving 14 bases between them.

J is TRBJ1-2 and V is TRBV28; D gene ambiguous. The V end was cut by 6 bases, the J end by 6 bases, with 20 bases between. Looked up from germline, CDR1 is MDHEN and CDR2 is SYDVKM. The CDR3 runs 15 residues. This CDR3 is CASRGYSRPLDGYTF. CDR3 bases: TGTGCCAGCAGGGGGTATAGCAGGCCCCTGGATGGCTACACCTTC.

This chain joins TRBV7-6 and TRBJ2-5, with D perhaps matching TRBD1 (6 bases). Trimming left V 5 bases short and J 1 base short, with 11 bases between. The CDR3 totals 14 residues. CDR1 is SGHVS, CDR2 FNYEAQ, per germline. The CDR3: CASSTGTSQETQYF. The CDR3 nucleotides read TGTGCCAGCAGCACCGGGACAAGCCAAGAGACCCAGTACTTC. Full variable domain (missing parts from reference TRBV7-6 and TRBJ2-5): GAGVSQSPRYKVTKRGQDVALRCDPISGHVSLYWYRQALGQGPEFLTYFNYEAQQDKSGLPNDRFSAERPEGSISTLTIQRTEQRDSAMYRCASSTGTSQETQYFGPGTRLLVL.

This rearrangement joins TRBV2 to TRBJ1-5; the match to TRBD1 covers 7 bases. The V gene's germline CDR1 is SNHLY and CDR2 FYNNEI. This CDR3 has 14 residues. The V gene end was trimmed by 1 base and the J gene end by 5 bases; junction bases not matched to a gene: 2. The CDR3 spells CASSEGGQYQPQHF. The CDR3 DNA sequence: TGTGCCAGCAGTGAAGGGGGACAGTATCAGCCCCAGCATTTT.

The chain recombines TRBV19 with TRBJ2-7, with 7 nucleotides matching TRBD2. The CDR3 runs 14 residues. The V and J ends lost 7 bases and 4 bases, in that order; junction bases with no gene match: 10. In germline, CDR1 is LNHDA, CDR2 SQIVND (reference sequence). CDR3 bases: TGTGCCAGTAAGGAGAGGGAGGGGTTTTACGAGCAGTACTTC. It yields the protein CASKEREGFYEQYF.